This TCR beta chain comes out of a study of cytomegalovirus exposure and HLA in healthy donors. Worth noting for this clone: The antigen is not known.

CDR1 and CDR2 (germline): SQVTM, ANQGSEA. The CDR3 contains 14 residues. V was trimmed by 7 bases and J by 2 bases, leaving 16 bases between them. Amplification used 60 Vbeta primers and 13 Jbeta primers. Per the authors' pipeline: Later reanalysis found roughly 80 million unique TCR beta chains, about 10 million of them shared. Clones were sequenced by immunoSEQ multiplex PCR, and TCRdb holds only the in-frame ones, with some missing. That table is the source of V, J and clone size, and D and trimming were worked out from the DNA. The profile shows approximately 150,000 clones, roughly 87% of them singletons. Overall study results and limits: Both high specificity and high sensitivity reportedly marked the classifier's diagnosis of cytomegalovirus status. Looking again later, the authors saw that most CMV-associated TCR beta chains seemed HLA-restricted. Reportedly, HLA-A and HLA-B alleles of most subjects were accurately predicted from TCR beta.

V gene TRBV29-1 combines with J gene TRBJ2-3; weak D call: TRBD1 (6 bases). The sequenced material came from PBMCs. This receptor was identified in a man aged 25-45 years in good health and CMV-seropositive. Here the CDR3 reads CSARPGQNTDTQYF. The CDR3 bases are TGCAGCGCCCGGCCCGGACAGAACACAGATACGCAGTATTTT.